The clone carrying this T cell receptor (beta chain) was seen at least ten times. The entry originates in a study of molecular identifiers for immune sequencing clone quantification. From germline, CDR1 is MNHEY and CDR2 SVGEGT. Trimming removed 2 bases at V and 4 bases at J, with 8 bases between. CDR3 length: 13 amino acids. TCRdb processed the PCR reads anew with MiXCR; each CDR3 protein has one entry. The data show around 320,000 distinct CDR3 sequences, over 20% seen once. V is TRBV6-2 or TRBV6-3 and J is TRBJ1-1, with unresolved D. The sequenced material came from naive CD8+ T cells from blood, with Jurkat cell RNA spiked in. Subset reported: FACS-sorted CD8+CD4-CCR7+CD45RA+ naive T cells. The sequence derives from a human donor in good health. Some libraries in this study had Jurkat cell RNA spiked in. The CDR3 here is CASSYVGSTEAFF. The DNA for the CDR3 is TGTGCCAGCAGTTACGTGGGTAGCACTGAAGCTTTCTTT.